This TCR beta chain is from a study of control samples from healthy donors and cancer patients. Germline V gene lookup returns CDR1 SGHKS and CDR2 YYEKEE (reference sequence). The V gene end was trimmed by 3 bases and the J gene end by 5 bases; junction bases not matched to a gene: 3. The CDR3 length is 14 residues. Produced via immunoSEQ multiplex PCR; TCRdb's table is partial and in-frame only. This sample yields 190,000 or so clones, of which approximately 92% are seen a single time; 1.4% to 1.5% belongs to the top ten. The V call is TRBV5-5, the J call TRBJ1-5, with TRBD1 identical over 9 bases. This receptor was identified in a young man in good health. The sequenced material came from blood. The DNA for the CDR3 is TGTGCCAGCAGCTGGACAGGGGCGGATCAGCCCCAGCATTTT. This translates into CASSWTGADQPQHF.